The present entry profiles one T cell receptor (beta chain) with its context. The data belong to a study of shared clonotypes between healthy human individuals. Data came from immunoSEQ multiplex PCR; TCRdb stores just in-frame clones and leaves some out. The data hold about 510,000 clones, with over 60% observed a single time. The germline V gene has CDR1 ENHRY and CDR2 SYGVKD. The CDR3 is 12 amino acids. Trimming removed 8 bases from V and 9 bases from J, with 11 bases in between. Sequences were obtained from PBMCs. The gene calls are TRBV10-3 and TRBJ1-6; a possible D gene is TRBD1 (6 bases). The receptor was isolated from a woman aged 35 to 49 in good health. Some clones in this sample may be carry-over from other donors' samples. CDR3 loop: CAIRDTSSPLHF. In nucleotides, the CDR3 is TGTGCCATCCGGGACACCTCTTCACCCCTCCACTTT.